The clone carrying this T cell receptor beta chain appeared a single time. Authors' data handling: Amplifying reference gene primers gave estimates of nucleated cell counts. Some clones are missing from TCRdb's copy, which holds only in-frame ones; the method was immunoSEQ multiplex PCR. The V and J calls and the clone size are those of that table, but D and trimming were determined from the DNA. The sample includes about 160,000 clones, 77% seen only once; the top ten take approximately 2.6%. Germline V CDR1 and CDR2: SGHDN, FVKESK. CDR3 length: 15 amino acids. V lost 4 bases and J lost 1; bases outside the gene matches: 5. These data are taken from a study of blood T cell repertoires in COVID-19. Background on the study: Some COVID-19 samples were acute and others convalescent; all came from the United States, Italy and Spain.

This clonotype was obtained from an older man with acute or convalescent COVID-19. The chain couples TRBV14 to TRBJ2-3, with 7 bases that match TRBD2. Sequencing input: peripheral blood. The CDR3 reads CASSLRLAGTDTQYF. The CDR3 nucleotides are TGTGCCAGCAGCCTTAGACTAGCTGGCACAGATACGCAGTATTTT.